Each of the 23 T cell receptor beta chains below was sequenced from the same sample in a study of cytomegalovirus exposure and HLA in healthy donors. In the PCR, 60 Vbeta and 13 Jbeta primers were used. Libraries were prepared by immunoSEQ multiplex PCR; TCRdb keeps only in-frame clonotypes and omits some of them. The ten top clones account for approximately 4.3%, within a sample of some 72,000 clones. Sequencing input: PBMCs. These receptors were collected from a man aged 30 to 39 in good health and CMV-seronegative.

The chain is built from TRBV9 and TRBJ1-2; D unclear. Germline V gene sequence: CDR1 SGDLS, CDR2 YYNGEE. V lost 4 bases, J lost 4 bases, and 14 bases lay in between. CDR3 size: 14 residues. The CDR3 DNA follows: TGTGCCAGCAGCCCTCCCCCGGTTGCCTATGGCTACACCTTC. This gives the protein CASSPPPVAYGYTF.

The chain couples TRBV27 to TRBJ2-7, with TRBD1 matching 8 bases. After removal of 4 bases from V and 5 bases from J, the junction contained 7 bases not matched to a gene. This CDR3 has 14 residues. Per the germline V gene, CDR1 is MNHEY and CDR2 is SMNVEV (reference sequence). The CDR3 here is CASSSRQGTHEQYF. DNA of the CDR3: TGTGCCAGCAGTTCCCGACAGGGGACCCACGAGCAGTACTTC.

The chain uses TRBV5-1 and TRBJ2-2, with 11 bases lining up with TRBD2. Trimming removed 3 bases from V and 1 base from J; junction bases left unmatched: 5. The germline CDR1 and CDR2 sequences are SGHRS and YFSETQ. The CDR3 spans 17 residues. The CDR3, as DNA: TGCGCCAGCAGCTCGATCCTAGCGGGGGGGAACACCGGGGAGCTGTTTTTT. This gives the protein CASSSILAGGNTGELFF.

The J gene is TRBJ1-5, the V gene TRBV28; TRBD1 is a possible D gene (6 bases). The CDR3 spans 15 residues. V was cut by 2 bases and J by 0 bases, with 8 bases left in between. CDR1 and CDR2 (germline): MDHEN, SYDVKM. The CDR3, as DNA: TGTGCCAGCAGTTTACAGGGGAGTAGCAATCAGCCCCAGCATTTT. Translation: CASSLQGSSNQPQHF.

The chain combines TRBV4-3 with TRBJ1-1, with a weak D call TRBD1 (5 bases). Trimming took 4 bases from V and 3 from J, leaving 12 bases between them. This CDR3 comprises 14 residues. The germline V gene encodes CDR1 LGHNA and CDR2 YSLEER. The CDR3 loop is CASSPTVGDTEAFF. In DNA form, the CDR3 reads TGCGCCAGCAGCCCGACAGTGGGTGACACTGAAGCTTTCTTT.

This chain connects TRBV27 to TRBJ1-2; TRBD1 matches 9 bases. From germline, CDR1 is MNHEY and CDR2 SMNVEV (reference sequence). Trimming cost V 6 bases and J 8 bases; bases outside gene matches: 7. The CDR3 is 13 amino acids. The CDR3 reads CASSPGTGWGYTF. The CDR3 DNA follows: TGTGCCAGCAGCCCCGGGACAGGGTGGGGCTACACCTTC.

This chain joins TRBV9 and TRBJ2-7, with a weak D call TRBD1 (6 bases). This CDR3 spans 15 amino acids. Germline lookup yields CDR1 SGDLS and CDR2 YYNGEE. V was cut by 2 bases and J by 3 bases, with 15 bases left in between. CDR3 residues: CASSVAGTRIYEQYF. Here the CDR3 DNA reads TGTGCCAGCAGCGTTGCCGGGACACGGATCTACGAGCAGTACTTC.

This chain connects TRBV7-3 to TRBJ1-2, with D possibly TRBD1 on 5 matching bases. Germline CDR1 reads SGHTA; CDR2 reads FQGTGA. The CDR3 has 14 residues. Trimming stripped 1 base from V and 6 bases from J, with 12 bases between. DNA of the CDR3: TGTGCCAGCAGCTTAAACCCCAGACAGAATGGCTACACCTTC. The encoded protein is CASSLNPRQNGYTF.

This chain uses TRBV10-3 with TRBJ1-1; D is perhaps TRBD1 (6 bases). The germline CDR1 and CDR2 sequences are ENHRY and SYGVKD. The CDR3 totals 14 residues. The V end was cut by 5 bases, the J end by 0 bases, with 10 bases between. Here the CDR3 DNA reads TGTGCCATCAGTTGGGACACTTTGAACACTGAAGCTTTCTTT. It encodes CAISWDTLNTEAFF.

The chain has TRBV7-8 and TRBJ1-6; possibly TRBD1 for D (5 bases). The CDR3 covers 14 residues. Germline CDR1 is SGHVS and CDR2 is FQNEAQ. Trimming pared 2 bases from V and 8 bases from J, leaving 10 bases between. The CDR3 here is CASSLRGEDSPLHF. The CDR3 region has the DNA TGTGCCAGCAGCTTACGGGGGGAGGATTCACCCCTCCACTTT. The full variable domain, rest sourced from reference TRBV7-8 and TRBJ1-6, is GAGVSQSPRYKVAKRGQDVALRCDPISGHVSLFWYQQALGQGPEFLTYFQNEAQLDKSGLPSDRFFAERPEGSVSTLKIQRTQQEDSAVYLCASSLRGEDSPLHFGNGTRLTVT.

The V gene is TRBV10-2, the J gene TRBJ2-5; tentative D call: TRBD2 (7 bases). V lost 1 base and J lost 5, with 11 bases in between. Germline loops: CDR1 WSHSY, CDR2 SAAADI. The CDR3 covers 14 residues. The CDR3 protein is CASSELRGGETQYF. DNA of the CDR3: TGCGCCAGCAGTGAGTTAAGGGGGGGGGAGACCCAGTACTTC.

The chain joins TRBV15 to TRBJ1-2; the match to TRBD1 covers 7 bases. The CDR3 has 16 amino acids. Trimming cost V 0 bases and J 8 bases; bases outside gene matches: 12. CDR1 is LNHNV, CDR2 YYDKDF, per germline (reference sequence). The CDR3 DNA reads as TGTGCCACCAGCAGAGATCTGGAGGGGGCGATTGGGGGCTACACCTTC. Its protein is CATSRDLEGAIGGYTF.

The chain couples TRBV6-1 to TRBJ1-2; 8 bases line up with TRBD1. The junction had 7 bases not matched to a gene; V was cut back by 5 bases and J by 8 bases. The CDR3 consists of 13 residues. The germline V gene has CDR1 MNHNS and CDR2 SASEGT. CDR3 residues: CASSPDRERGYTF. CDR3 bases: TGTGCCAGCAGTCCGGACAGGGAGAGGGGCTACACCTTC.

The CDR3 spells CASTLTRGEGDTQYF. CDR3 DNA sequence: TGTGCCAGCACGCTCACCCGGGGGGAGGGAGATACGCAGTATTTT. The chain employs TRBV13 and TRBJ2-3; 7 nucleotides agree with TRBD2. V trimming: 7 bases; J trimming: 5 bases; junction bases outside the gene matches: 12. Per the germline V gene, CDR1 is PRHDT and CDR2 is FYEKMQ (reference sequence). The CDR3 length is 15 residues.

The chain combines TRBV4-1 with TRBJ2-7, with D uncertain. Germline V gives CDR1 MGHRA, CDR2 YSYEKL. The ends were cut back, 0 bases at V and 7 bases at J, with 7 bases in the middle. This CDR3 has 12 amino acids. CDR3 sequence: CASSQDNREQYF. CDR3 bases: TGCGCCAGCAGCCAAGATAACAGAGAGCAGTACTTC.

This chain uses TRBV5-1 with TRBJ1-1; 7 bases are shared with TRBD1. The CDR3 consists of 14 residues. Per germline, CDR1 SGHRS and CDR2 YFSETQ. V shed 5 bases, J shed 4 bases, and the junction held 8 bases outside the gene matches. The CDR3 reads CASSEQGSGTEAFF. The CDR3 bases are TGCGCCAGCAGTGAACAGGGGAGCGGCACTGAAGCTTTCTTT. Looking up the rest from reference TRBV5-1 and TRBJ1-1 gives the full variable domain: KAGVTQTPRYLIKTRGQQVTLSCSPISGHRSVSWYQQTPGQGLQFLFEYFSETQRNKGNFPGRFSGRQFSNSRSEMNVSTLELGDSALYLCASSEQGSGTEAFFGQGTRLTVV.

The chain combines TRBV15 with TRBJ2-7; D not certain. Germline V gene data show CDR1 as LNHNV and CDR2 as YYDKDF (reference sequence). CDR3 length: 12 residues. V lost 4 bases to trimming and J lost 6 bases, with 10 bases between them. The CDR3 DNA reads TGTGCCACCAGCACCTTAGTCGGCGAGCAGTACTTC. Amino acids: CATSTLVGEQYF.

V is TRBV5-1 and J is TRBJ2-5, with 12 bases fitting TRBD2. The germline CDR1 and CDR2 sequences are SGHRS and YFSETQ. The CDR3 covers 15 residues. The V and J ends lost 4 bases and 4 bases, in that order; junction bases with no gene match: 5. As DNA, the CDR3 is TGCGCCAGCAGCCGGACTAGCGGGGACCTAGAGACCCAGTACTTC. Amino acids: CASSRTSGDLETQYF.

The V gene is TRBV7-6, the J gene TRBJ1-1, with D perhaps matching TRBD1 (5 bases). V lost 5 bases and J lost 5, with 15 bases in between. The CDR3 has 14 residues. CDR1 and CDR2 (germline): SGHVS, FNYEAQ. The CDR3 DNA reads as TGTGCCAGCAGCGCGGGAAGGGGTTCGACTGAAGCTTTCTTT. This sequence encodes CASSAGRGSTEAFF.

V is TRBV10-3 and J is TRBJ1-2; TRBD1 aligns across 8 bases. The ends lost 5 bases at V and 5 bases at J; junction bases unmatched: 10. CDR3 length: 15 residues. Germline CDR1 ENHRY, CDR2 SYGVKD. Here the CDR3 DNA reads TGTGCCATCAGTACTTACCAGGGGGCTACTTATGGCTACACCTTC. Amino acids: CAISTYQGATYGYTF.

The chain uses TRBV18 and TRBJ2-6, with D possibly matching TRBD1 (6 bases). The CDR3 covers 15 residues. Trimming cost V 5 bases and J 1 base, with 9 bases left between them. CDR1 KGHSH and CDR2 LQKENI come from the germline V gene. CDR3 protein: CASSFTGSGANVLTF. CDR3 in DNA: TGTGCCAGCTCATTCACAGGGTCTGGGGCCAACGTCCTGACTTTC.

The rearrangement joins TRBV7-9 to TRBJ1-4; no clear D gene. In germline, CDR1 is SEHNR, CDR2 FQNEAQ (reference sequence). The CDR3 consists of 14 residues. Trimming left V 3 bases short and J 8 bases short, with 13 bases between. CDR3 residues: CASSLAYRGEKLFF. The CDR3 DNA follows: TGTGCCAGCAGCTTGGCATATCGAGGGGAAAAACTGTTTTTT.

CDR3 region: CASSVDIGDREHSPLHF. CDR3 DNA sequence: TGTGCCAGCAGCGTAGATATAGGGGACAGGGAGCATTCACCCCTCCACTTT. This chain joins TRBV9 and TRBJ1-6; 9 bases are a match to TRBD1. Germline V gives CDR1 SGDLS, CDR2 YYNGEE. Germline trimming cut 0 bases from V and 8 bases from J; bases unmatched to any gene: 9. The CDR3 is 17 amino acids.